The source of this T cell receptor beta chain is a study of monozygotic twins with cystic fibrosis. Study results and limitations: Low clonality (median around 0.0095) suggested a mostly naive repertoire. J usage was most co-twin-similar in 8 of 16 pairs, V in 13. Monozygotic CF twin pairs shared significantly more nucleotide-identical clonotypes than unrelated CF individuals did. Age, concordance and disease severity did not associate with shared CDR3 numbers.

Germline-derived CDR1 and CDR2 are KGHSY and FQNENV. This CDR3 has 14 amino acids. Trimming cost V 4 bases and J 7 bases, with 13 bases left between them. As for this clone: Its antigen is not identified.

Clones were read by immunoSEQ multiplex PCR, and TCRdb kept only the in-frame ones, dropping some. The table shows tens of thousands of clones, with roughly 96% occurring only once. V usage is TRBV16 and J usage is TRBJ2-2, with D maybe TRBD2 (5 bases). The source material was blood. This sequence originates from a girl aged 2 to 9 with cystic fibrosis. The CDR3 reads CASSLRARDGELFF. CDR3 bases: TGTGCCAGCAGCCTAAGGGCCCGGGACGGGGAGCTGTTTTTT.